The rows below give T cell receptor beta chains drawn from one sample of a study of T cell clonotyping in hematopoietic cell transplantation. The protocol was immunoSEQ multiplex PCR, while the TCRdb copy is restricted to in-frame clones and leaves out a portion. The table has 15,000 or so clones, almost 90% seen once. The specimen was peripheral blood mononuclear cells. These receptors were obtained from a man aged 50 or older in good health. Some clones in this sample may be carry-over from other donors' samples. Both conserved end residues are part of each CDR3. Each record gives: V gene, clone size, J gene, D gene, CDR3 DNA, CDR3 protein. The D gene is left open where the match is weak. The size field is filled for only some rows; it gives once, few, many or a size class.

>TRBV29-1|few|TRBJ1-2|NA
TGCAGCGGTGGGGACACTAACTATGGCTACACCTTC
CSGGDTNYGYTF
>TRBV6-1|NA|TRBJ2-7|NA
TGTGCCAGCAGTGTCTACGAGCAGTACTTC
CASSVYEQYF
>TRBV6-1|NA|TRBJ2-3|TRBD2
TGTGCCAGCATCCCGGGACTAGCAACAGATACGCAGTATTTT
CASIPGLATDTQYF
>TRBV7-7|NA|TRBJ2-7|TRBD1
TGTGCTAGCAGCCGGGACAGAGGTTCCGAGCAGTACTTC
CASSRDRGSEQYF
>TRBV5-1|once|TRBJ1-2|NA
TGCGCCAGCAGCTTGGATTCGGGGAACTATGGCTACACCTTC
CASSLDSGNYGYTF
>TRBV7-2|NA|TRBJ1-3|NA
TGTGCCAGCAGCACAAGAAACGGAAACACCATATATTTT
CASSTRNGNTIYF
>TRBV7-2|NA|TRBJ1-1|TRBD1
TGTGCCAGCAGCTTAGGGGGGGGACAGGGGCGAACTGAAGCTTTCTTT
CASSLGGGQGRTEAFF
>TRBV6-5|NA|TRBJ1-1|NA
TGTGCCAGCAGTTACAAGGGGGACCTGAACACTGAAGCTTTCTTT
CASSYKGDLNTEAFF
>TRBV11-3|NA|TRBJ1-6|NA
TGTGCCAGCAGTCCCGGGACCGGAGATTCACCCCTCCACTTT
CASSPGTGDSPLHF
>TRBV6-5|few|TRBJ1-3|NA
TGTGCCAGCAGTTCTAAGGGTAACGGGGACACCATATATTTT
CASSSKGNGDTIYF
>TRBV5-1|NA|TRBJ1-6|NA
TGCGCCAGCAGCCCGCTTTCAAGCTCCTATAATTCACCCCTCCACTTT
CASSPLSSSYNSPLHF
>TRBV7-2|once|TRBJ1-2|NA
TGTGCCAGCAGCTTCCTCATGGGGACAACCCTCTATGGCTACACCTTC
CASSFLMGTTLYGYTF
>TRBV30|NA|TRBJ1-2|NA
TGTGCCTGGAGCAGAAGAAGTCAGAGCTATGGCTACACCTTC
CAWSRRSQSYGYTF
>TRBV7-8|NA|TRBJ1-2|NA
TGTGCCAGCAGCTACGAGCAGGTCCATGGCTACACCTTC
CASSYEQVHGYTF
>TRBV10-3|NA|TRBJ1-1|NA
TGTGCCATCAGGGGGGAAGTTAGCACTGAAGCTTTCTTT
CAIRGEVSTEAFF
>TRBV6-5|NA|TRBJ2-7|TRBD1
TGTGCCAGCACCGATCCGGGACAGGGTTCCTACGAGCAGTACTTC
CASTDPGQGSYEQYF
>TRBV5-1|NA|TRBJ1-2|NA
TGCGCCAGCAGCTTGGGACGGAGAACCAGCTATGGCTACACCTTC
CASSLGRRTSYGYTF
>TRBV29-1|NA|TRBJ1-1|NA
TGCAGCGTTCGTGGATCGAACGCTGAAGCTTTCTTT
CSVRGSNAEAFF
>TRBV7-2|NA|TRBJ2-7|NA
TGTGCCAGCAGCTTATCAGCCCCCTACGAGCAGTACTTC
CASSLSAPYEQYF
>TRBV5-6|NA|TRBJ1-2|NA
TGTGCCAGCAGCTTGGTTAGAGCTAACTATGGCTACACCTTC
CASSLVRANYGYTF
>TRBV9|NA|TRBJ1-1|NA
TGTGCCAGCAGCTCCGGACTGTTGAACACTGAAGCTTTCTTT
CASSSGLLNTEAFF
>TRBV30|NA|TRBJ1-4|TRBD1
TGTGCCTGGAGTGGGGGGACAGGGGTTGGTGAAAAACTGTTTTTT
CAWSGGTGVGEKLFF
>TRBV19|NA|TRBJ1-1|TRBD1
TGTGCCAGTAGTATTGGTGGGACAGGGGGCTTCACTGAAGCTTTCTTT
CASSIGGTGGFTEAFF
>TRBV6-1|NA|TRBJ1-5|NA
TGTGCCAGCAGTGAGGACACAGCGGCGAGTCAGCCCCAGCATTTT
CASSEDTAASQPQHF
>TRBV29-1|NA|TRBJ2-7|TRBD2
TGCAGCGGTGGGAGGCTAGCGGGGGATGAGCAGTACTTC
CSGGRLAGDEQYF
>TRBV2|NA|TRBJ2-2|TRBD2
TGTGCCAGCGGACGGACTAGAACCGGGGAGCTGTTTTTT
CASGRTRTGELFF
>TRBV28|once|TRBJ1-6|NA
TGTGCCAGCAGTTTGGGGGGAACGCATTCACCCCTCCACTTT
CASSLGGTHSPLHF
>TRBV5-1|NA|TRBJ1-5|NA
TGCGCCAGCAGCTCAACGGGGGGTCAGCCCCAGCATTTT
CASSSTGGQPQHF
>TRBV28|NA|TRBJ2-1|TRBD2
TGTGCCAGCAGTTCTCTAGCGGGGGGGCTTAATGAGCAGTTCTTC
CASSSLAGGLNEQFF